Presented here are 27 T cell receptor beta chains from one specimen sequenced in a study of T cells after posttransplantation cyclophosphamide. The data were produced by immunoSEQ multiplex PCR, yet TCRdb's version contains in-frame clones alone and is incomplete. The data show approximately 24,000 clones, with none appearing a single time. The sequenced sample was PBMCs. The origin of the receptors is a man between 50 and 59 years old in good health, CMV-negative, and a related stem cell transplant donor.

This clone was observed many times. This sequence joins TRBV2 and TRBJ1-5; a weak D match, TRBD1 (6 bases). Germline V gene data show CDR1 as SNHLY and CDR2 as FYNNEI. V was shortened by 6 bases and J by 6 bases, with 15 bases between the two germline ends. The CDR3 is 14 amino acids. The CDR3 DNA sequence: TGTGCCAGCAGCCTGGGGGGGCCAGGTCAGCCCCAGCATTTT. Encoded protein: CASSLGGPGQPQHF.

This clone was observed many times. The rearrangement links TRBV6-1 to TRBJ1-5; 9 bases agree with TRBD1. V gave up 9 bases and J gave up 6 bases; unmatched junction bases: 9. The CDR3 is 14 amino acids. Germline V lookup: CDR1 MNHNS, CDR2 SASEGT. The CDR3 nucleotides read TGTGCCAGAGTGGGACAGGGAACAGTTCAGCCCCAGCATTTT. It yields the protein CARVGQGTVQPQHF.

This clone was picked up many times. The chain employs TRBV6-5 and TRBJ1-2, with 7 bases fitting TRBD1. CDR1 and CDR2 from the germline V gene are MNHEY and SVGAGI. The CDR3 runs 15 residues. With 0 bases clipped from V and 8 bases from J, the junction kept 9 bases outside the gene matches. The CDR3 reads CASSYSRGGLYGYTF. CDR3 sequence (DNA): TGTGCCAGCAGTTACTCGAGAGGGGGCCTCTACGGCTACACCTTC.

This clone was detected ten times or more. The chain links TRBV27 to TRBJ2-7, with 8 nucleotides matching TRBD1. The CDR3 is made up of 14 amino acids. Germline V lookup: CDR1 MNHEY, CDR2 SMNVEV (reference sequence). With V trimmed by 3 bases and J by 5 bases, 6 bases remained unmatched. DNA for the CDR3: TGTGCCAGCAGTTTCCTCGGACAGGGAAACGAGCAGTACTTC. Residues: CASSFLGQGNEQYF.

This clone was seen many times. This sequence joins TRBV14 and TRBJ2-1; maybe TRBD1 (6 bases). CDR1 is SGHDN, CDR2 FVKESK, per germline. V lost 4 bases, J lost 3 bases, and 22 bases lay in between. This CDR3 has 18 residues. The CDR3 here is CASSRTGNYHSRYNEQFF. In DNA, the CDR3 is TGTGCCAGCAGCCGAACAGGGAATTATCACTCGCGCTACAATGAGCAGTTCTTC.

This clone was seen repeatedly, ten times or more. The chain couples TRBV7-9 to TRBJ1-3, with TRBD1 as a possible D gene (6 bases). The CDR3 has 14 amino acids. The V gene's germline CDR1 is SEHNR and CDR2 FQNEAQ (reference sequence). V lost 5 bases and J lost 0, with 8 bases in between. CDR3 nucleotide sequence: TGTGCCAGCAGCCAACAGGGCTCTGGAAACACCATATATTTT. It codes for CASSQQGSGNTIYF.

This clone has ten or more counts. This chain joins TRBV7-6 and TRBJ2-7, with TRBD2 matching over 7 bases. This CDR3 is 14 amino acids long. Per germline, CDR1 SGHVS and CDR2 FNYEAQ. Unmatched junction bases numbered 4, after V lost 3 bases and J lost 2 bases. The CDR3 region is CASSLGGAPYEQYF. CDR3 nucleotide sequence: TGTGCCAGCAGCTTGGGAGGGGCCCCCTACGAGCAGTACTTC.

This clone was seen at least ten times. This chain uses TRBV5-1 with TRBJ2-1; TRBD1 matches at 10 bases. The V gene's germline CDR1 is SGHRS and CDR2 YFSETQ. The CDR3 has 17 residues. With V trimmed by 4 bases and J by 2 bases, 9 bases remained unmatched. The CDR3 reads CASSPEGQGLTYNEQFF. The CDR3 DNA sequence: TGCGCCAGCAGCCCCGAGGGACAGGGGCTCACCTACAATGAGCAGTTCTTC.

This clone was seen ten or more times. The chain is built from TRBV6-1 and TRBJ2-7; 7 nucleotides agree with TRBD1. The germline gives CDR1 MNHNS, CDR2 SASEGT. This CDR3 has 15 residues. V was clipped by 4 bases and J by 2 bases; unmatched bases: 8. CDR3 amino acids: CASSAEGDRAYEQYF. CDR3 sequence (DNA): TGTGCCAGCAGTGCCGAGGGGGACAGAGCCTACGAGCAGTACTTC.

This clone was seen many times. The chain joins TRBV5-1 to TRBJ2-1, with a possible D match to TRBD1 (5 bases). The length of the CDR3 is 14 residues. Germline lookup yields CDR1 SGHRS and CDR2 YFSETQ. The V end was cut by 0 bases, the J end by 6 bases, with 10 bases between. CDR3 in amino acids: CASSLATGGNEQFF. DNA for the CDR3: TGCGCCAGCAGCTTGGCTACAGGCGGCAATGAGCAGTTCTTC.

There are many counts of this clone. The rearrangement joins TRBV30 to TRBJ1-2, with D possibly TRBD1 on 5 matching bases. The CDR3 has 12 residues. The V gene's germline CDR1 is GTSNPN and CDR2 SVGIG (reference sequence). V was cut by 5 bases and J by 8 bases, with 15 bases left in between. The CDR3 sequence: CAWSQGRRGYTF. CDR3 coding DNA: TGTGCCTGGTCCCAGGGTCGACGCGGCTACACCTTC. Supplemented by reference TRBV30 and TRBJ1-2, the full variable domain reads SQTIHQWPATLVQPVGSPLSLECTVEGTSNPNLYWYRQAAGRGLQLLFYSVGIGQISSEVPQNLSASRPQDRQFILSSKKLLLSDSGFYLCAWSQGRRGYTFGSGTRLTVV.

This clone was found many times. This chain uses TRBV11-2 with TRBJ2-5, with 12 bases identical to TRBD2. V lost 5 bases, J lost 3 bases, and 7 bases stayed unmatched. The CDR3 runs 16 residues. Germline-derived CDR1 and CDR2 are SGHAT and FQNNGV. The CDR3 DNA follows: TGTGCCAGCAGCCAAACTAGCGGGGGGCCGGAAGAGACCCAGTACTTC. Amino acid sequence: CASSQTSGGPEETQYF.

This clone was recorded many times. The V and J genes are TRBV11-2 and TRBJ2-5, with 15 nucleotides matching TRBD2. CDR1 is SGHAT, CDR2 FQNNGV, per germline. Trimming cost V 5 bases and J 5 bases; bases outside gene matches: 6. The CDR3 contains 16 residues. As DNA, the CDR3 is TGTGCCAGCAGCCGGACTAGCGGGGGGGCGGGTGAGACCCAGTACTTC. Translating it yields CASSRTSGGAGETQYF.

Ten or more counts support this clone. CDR3 sequence (DNA): TGTGCCTGGAGTCAAGGGACAGGGGGCGAGCTGTTTTTT. It is translated as CAWSQGTGGELFF. The chain recombines TRBV30 with TRBJ2-2; 12 bases align to TRBD1. CDR1 is GTSNPN and CDR2 is SVGIG in the germline V gene (reference sequence). The junction had 3 bases not matched to a gene; V was cut back by 2 bases and J by 11 bases. CDR3 length: 13 amino acids.

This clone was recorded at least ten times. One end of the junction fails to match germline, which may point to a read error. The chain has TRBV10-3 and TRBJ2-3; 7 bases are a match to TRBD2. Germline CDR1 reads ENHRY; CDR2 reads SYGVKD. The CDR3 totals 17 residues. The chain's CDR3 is CAIGASGNPSSKDTQYF. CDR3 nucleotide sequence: TGTGCCATCGGGGCTAGCGGCAATCCTTCTAGCAAAGATACGCAGTATTTT.

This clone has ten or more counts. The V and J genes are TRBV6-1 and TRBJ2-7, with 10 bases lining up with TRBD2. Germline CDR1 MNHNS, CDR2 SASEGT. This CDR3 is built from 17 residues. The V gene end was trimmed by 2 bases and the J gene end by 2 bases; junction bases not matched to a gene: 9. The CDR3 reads CASSEMSGRASAYEQYF. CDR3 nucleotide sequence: TGTGCCAGCAGTGAAATGAGCGGGAGGGCCTCGGCCTACGAGCAGTACTTC.

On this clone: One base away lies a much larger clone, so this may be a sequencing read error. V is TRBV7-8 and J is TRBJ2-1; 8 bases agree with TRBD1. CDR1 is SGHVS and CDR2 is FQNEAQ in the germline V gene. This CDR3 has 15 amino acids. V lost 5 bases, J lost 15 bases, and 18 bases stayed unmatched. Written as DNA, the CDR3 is TGTGCCAGCAGCCCCGGGCGGGGACAGGAAAGGAGAGGGTTCTTC. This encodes CASSPGRGQERRGFF.

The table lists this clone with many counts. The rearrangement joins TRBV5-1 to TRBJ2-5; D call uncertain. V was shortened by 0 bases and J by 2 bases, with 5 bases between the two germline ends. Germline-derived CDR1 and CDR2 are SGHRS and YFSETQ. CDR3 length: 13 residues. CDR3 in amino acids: CASSLGRQETQYF. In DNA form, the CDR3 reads TGCGCCAGCAGCTTGGGCAGGCAAGAGACCCAGTACTTC.

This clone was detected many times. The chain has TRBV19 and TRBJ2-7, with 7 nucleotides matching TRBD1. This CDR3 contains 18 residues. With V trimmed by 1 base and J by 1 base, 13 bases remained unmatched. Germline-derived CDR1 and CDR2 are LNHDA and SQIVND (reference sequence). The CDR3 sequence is CASSIGPSDRVRSYEQYF. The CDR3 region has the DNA TGTGCCAGTAGTATAGGTCCATCAGACAGGGTACGGTCCTACGAGCAGTACTTC.

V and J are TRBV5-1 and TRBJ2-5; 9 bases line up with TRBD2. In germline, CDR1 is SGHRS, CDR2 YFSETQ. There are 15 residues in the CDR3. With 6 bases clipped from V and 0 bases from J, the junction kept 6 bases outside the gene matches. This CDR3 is CASMWRLADQETQYF. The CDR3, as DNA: TGCGCCAGCATGTGGAGACTAGCGGACCAAGAGACCCAGTACTTC.

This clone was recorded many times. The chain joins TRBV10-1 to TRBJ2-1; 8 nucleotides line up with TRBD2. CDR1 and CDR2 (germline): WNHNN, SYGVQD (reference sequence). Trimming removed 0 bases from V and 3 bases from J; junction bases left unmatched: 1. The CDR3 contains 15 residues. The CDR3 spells CASSESLAGYNEQFF. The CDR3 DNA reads TGCGCCAGCAGTGAGTCCCTAGCGGGCTACAATGAGCAGTTCTTC.

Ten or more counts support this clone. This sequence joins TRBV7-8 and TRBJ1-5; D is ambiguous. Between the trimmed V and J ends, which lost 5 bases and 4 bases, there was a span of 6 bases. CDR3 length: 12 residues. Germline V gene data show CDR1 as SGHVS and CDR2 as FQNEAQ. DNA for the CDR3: TGTGCCAGCAGCCCTCCGAATCAGCCCCAGCATTTT. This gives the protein CASSPPNQPQHF.

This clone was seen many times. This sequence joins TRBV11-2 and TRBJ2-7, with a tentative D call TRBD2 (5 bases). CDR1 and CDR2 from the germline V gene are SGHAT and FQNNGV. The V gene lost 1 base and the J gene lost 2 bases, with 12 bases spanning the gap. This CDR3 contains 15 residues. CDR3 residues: CASSLGLAYAYEQYF. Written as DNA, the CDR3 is TGTGCCAGCAGCTTAGGGCTAGCCTATGCCTACGAGCAGTACTTC.

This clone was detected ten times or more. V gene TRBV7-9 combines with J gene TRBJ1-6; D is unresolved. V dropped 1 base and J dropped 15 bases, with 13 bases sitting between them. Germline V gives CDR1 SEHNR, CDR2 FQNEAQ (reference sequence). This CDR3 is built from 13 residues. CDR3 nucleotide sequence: TGTGCCAGCAGCTTAGATTTTGAGGAACGCCTCCACTTT. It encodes CASSLDFEERLHF.

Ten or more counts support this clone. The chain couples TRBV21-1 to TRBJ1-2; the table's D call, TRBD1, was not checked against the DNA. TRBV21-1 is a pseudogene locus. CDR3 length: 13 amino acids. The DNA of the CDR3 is TGTGCCAGCAGCGAGACAGGGTCCCATGGCTACACCTTC. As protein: CASSETGSHGYTF.

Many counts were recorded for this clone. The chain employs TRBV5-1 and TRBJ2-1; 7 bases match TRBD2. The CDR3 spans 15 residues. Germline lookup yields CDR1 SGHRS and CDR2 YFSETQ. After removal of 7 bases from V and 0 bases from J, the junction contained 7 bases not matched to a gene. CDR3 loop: CASESSGSSYNEQFF. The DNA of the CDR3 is TGCGCCAGCGAATCTAGCGGCAGCTCCTACAATGAGCAGTTCTTC.

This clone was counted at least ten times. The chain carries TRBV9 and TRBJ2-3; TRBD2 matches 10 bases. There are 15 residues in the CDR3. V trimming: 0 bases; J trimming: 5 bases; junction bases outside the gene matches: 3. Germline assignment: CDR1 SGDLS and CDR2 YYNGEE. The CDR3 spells CASSVELAGKDTQYF. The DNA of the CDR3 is TGTGCCAGCAGCGTAGAACTAGCGGGGAAAGATACGCAGTATTTT.